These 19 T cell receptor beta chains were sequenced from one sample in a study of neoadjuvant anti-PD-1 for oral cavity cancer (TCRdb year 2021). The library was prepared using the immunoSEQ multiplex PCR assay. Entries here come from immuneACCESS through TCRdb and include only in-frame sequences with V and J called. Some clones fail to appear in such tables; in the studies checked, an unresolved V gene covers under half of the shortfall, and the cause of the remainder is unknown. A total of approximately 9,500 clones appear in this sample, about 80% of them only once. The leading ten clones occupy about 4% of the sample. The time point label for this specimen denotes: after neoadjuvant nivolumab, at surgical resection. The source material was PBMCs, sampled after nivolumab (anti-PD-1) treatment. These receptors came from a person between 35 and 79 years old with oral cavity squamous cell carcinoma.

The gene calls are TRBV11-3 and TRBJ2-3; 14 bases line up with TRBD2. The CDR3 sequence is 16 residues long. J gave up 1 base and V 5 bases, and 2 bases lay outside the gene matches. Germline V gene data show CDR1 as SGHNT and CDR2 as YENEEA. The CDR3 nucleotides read TGTGCCAGCAGCCCGGGACTAGCGGGGGGCACAGATACGCAGTATTTT. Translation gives CASSPGLAGGTDTQYF. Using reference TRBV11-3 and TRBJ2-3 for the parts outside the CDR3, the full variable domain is EAGVVQSPRYKIIEKKQPVAFWCNPISGHNTLYWYLQNLGQGPELLIRYENEEAVDDSQLPKDRFSAERLKGVDSTLKIQPAELGDSAVYLCASSPGLAGGTDTQYFGPGTRLTVL.

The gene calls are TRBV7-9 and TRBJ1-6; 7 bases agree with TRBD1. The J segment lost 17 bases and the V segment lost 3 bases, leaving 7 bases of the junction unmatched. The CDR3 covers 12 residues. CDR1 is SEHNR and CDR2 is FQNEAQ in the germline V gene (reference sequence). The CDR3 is CASSFPTGRIHF. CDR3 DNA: TGTGCCAGCAGCTTCCCGACAGGGCGAATCCACTTT.

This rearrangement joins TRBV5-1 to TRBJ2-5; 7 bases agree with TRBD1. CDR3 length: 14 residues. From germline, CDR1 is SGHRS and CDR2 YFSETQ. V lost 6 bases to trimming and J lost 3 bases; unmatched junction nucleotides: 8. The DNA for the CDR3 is TGCGCCAGCACCTCCTGGACAGGCAAAGAGACCCAGTACTTC. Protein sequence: CASTSWTGKETQYF.

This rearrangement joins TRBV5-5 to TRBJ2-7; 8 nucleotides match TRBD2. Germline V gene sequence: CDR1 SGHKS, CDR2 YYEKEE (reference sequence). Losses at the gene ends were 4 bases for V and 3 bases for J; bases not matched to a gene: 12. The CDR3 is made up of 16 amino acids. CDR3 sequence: CASSHGLSGANYEQYF. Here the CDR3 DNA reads TGTGCCAGCAGCCACGGACTTAGCGGGGCGAACTACGAGCAGTACTTC.

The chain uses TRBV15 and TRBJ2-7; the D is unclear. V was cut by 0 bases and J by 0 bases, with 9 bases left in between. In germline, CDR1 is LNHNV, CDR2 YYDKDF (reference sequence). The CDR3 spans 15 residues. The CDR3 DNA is TGTGCCACCAGCAGAGATAGGAGTCCCTCCTACGAGCAGTACTTC. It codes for CATSRDRSPSYEQYF.

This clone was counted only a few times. CDR3 nucleotide sequence: TGTGCCAGCAACCATCCCGGAAGCGGGACACCTCTCGGAGCTTTCTTT. Encoded protein: CASNHPGSGTPLGAFF. This chain uses TRBV14 with TRBJ1-1, with D perhaps matching TRBD1 (6 bases). Between the trimmed V and J ends, which lost 7 bases and 10 bases, there was a span of 28 bases. Looked up from germline, CDR1 is SGHDN and CDR2 is FVKESK. CDR3 length: 16 amino acids.

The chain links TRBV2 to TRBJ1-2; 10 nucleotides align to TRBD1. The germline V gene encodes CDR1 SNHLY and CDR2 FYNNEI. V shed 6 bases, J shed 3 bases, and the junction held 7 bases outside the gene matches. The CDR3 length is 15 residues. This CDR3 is CASRVDRGHDYGYTF. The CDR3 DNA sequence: TGTGCCAGCAGGGTTGACAGGGGGCATGACTATGGCTACACCTTC.

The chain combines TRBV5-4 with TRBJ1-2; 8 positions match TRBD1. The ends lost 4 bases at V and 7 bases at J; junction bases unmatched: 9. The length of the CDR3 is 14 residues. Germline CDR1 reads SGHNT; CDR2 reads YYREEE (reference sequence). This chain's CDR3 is CASSQLRGPFGYTF. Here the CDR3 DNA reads TGTGCCAGCAGCCAACTCAGGGGGCCCTTTGGCTACACCTTC.

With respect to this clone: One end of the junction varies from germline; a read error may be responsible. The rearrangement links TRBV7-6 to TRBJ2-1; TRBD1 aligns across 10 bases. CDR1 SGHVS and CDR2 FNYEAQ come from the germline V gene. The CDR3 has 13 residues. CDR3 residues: CASSLDGTGDCIF. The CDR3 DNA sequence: TGTGCCAGCAGCTTAGACGGGACAGGGGATTGTATCTTC.

The CDR3, as DNA: TGTGCCAGCAGTCCAAGGGGGAACTACGAGCAGTACTTC. Protein sequence: CASSPRGNYEQYF. The rearrangement links TRBV27 to TRBJ2-7, with a weak D call TRBD1 (6 bases). V was pared by 5 bases and J by 3 bases, with 11 bases between. The germline V gene encodes CDR1 MNHEY and CDR2 SMNVEV (reference sequence). CDR3 length: 13 amino acids.

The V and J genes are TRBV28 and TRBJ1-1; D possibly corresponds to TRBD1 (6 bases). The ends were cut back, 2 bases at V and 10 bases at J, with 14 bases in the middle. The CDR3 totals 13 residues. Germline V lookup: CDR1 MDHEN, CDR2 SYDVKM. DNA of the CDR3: TGTGCCAGCAGTTTAGGGGACACCCCTCGAGCTTTCTTT. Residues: CASSLGDTPRAFF.

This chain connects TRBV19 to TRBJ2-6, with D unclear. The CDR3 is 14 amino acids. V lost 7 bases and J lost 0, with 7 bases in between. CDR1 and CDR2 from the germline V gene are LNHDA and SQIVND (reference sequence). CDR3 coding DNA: TGTGCCAGTACTAGATCCTCTGGGGCCAACGTCCTGACTTTC. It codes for CASTRSSGANVLTF.

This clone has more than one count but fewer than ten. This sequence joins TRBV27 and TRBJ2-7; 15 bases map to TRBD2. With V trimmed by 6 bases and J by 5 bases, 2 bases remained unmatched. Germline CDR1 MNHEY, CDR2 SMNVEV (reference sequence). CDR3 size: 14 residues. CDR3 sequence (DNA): TGTGCCAGCAGGGGACTAGCGGGGGGCCACGAGCAGTACTTC. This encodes CASRGLAGGHEQYF.

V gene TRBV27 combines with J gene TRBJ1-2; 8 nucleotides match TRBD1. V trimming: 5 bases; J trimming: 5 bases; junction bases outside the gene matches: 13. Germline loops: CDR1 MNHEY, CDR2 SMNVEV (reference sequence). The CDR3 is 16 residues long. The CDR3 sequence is CASSTRGQGGWYGYTF. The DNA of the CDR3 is TGTGCCAGCAGTACCCGAGGACAGGGAGGTTGGTATGGCTACACCTTC.

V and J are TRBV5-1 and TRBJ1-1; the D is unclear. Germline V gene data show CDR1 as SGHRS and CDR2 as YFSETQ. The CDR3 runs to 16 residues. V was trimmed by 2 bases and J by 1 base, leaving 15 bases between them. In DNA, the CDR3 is TGCGCCAGCAGCTTAGGGTCCTCTATCAGGAACACTGAAGCTTTCTTT. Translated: CASSLGSSIRNTEAFF.

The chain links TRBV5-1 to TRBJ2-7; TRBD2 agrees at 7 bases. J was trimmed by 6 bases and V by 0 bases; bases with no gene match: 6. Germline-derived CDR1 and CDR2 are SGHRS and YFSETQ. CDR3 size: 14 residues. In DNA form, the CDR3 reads TGCGCCAGCAGCTTGGCACCGGGGAGGGCCGAGCAGTACTTC. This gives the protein CASSLAPGRAEQYF.

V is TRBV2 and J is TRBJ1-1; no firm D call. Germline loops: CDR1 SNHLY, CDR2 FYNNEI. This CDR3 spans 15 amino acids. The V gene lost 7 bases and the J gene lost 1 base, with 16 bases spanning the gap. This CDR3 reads CASIREQSQNTEAFF. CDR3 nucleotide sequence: TGTGCCAGCATACGGGAACAGAGCCAGAACACTGAAGCTTTCTTT.

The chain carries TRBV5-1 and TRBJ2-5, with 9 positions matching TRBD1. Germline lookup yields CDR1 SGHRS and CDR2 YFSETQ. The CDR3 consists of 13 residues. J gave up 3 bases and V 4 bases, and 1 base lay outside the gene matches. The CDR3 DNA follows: TGCGCCAGCAGCGGGGACAGGGAAGAGACCCAGTACTTC. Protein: CASSGDREETQYF. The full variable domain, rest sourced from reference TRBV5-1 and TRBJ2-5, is KAGVTQTPRYLIKTRGQQVTLSCSPISGHRSVSWYQQTPGQGLQFLFEYFSETQRNKGNFPGRFSGRQFSNSRSEMNVSTLELGDSALYLCASSGDREETQYFGPGTRLLVL.

The CDR3 region has the DNA TGTGCCACCAGCAGGGAGATAATAGGCGAGCAGTACTTC. Encoded protein: CATSREIIGEQYF. This chain joins TRBV15 and TRBJ2-7, with D hard to call. V lost 3 bases and J lost 6, with 12 bases in between. Per the germline V gene, CDR1 is LNHNV and CDR2 is YYDKDF (reference sequence). The CDR3 contains 13 residues.